This T cell receptor (beta chain) appears in the sequencing data of a study of T cells in Graves' hyperthyroidism and ophthalmopathy. The germline V gene has CDR1 DFQATT and CDR2 SNEGSKA (reference sequence). The CDR3 loop spans 15 amino acids. Unmatched junction bases numbered 14, after V lost 6 bases and J lost 7 bases. Study outcomes and limitations: Stable hyperthyroidism was told apart from ophthalmopathy by a model built on 13 V-J features.

For this clonotype: What it binds is not known.

If no ophthalmopathy progression occurred within 18 months, Graves' hyperthyroidism was stable. Used for diagnoses were clinical symptoms, serum thyroxine and TRAb, thyroid ultrasound and orbital computed tomography. What was amplified from RNA transcripts were TCR beta CDR3 regions. The HTBI primer set was used in a first-round RT-PCR of the TCR CDR3. TCRdb independently ran MiXCR on the multiplex PCR reads; one entry per CDR3 protein. The sample gives more than 650,000 distinct CDR3 sequences, 12% to 15% of which show up once; roughly 10% is in the top ten. The receptor comes from a woman aged 18 to 35 with Graves' hyperthyroidism. The sequenced sample consisted of blood. The V gene is TRBV20-1, the J gene TRBJ2-1, with 8 bases matching TRBD2. CDR3 in amino acids: CSARAQREQKNEQFF. CDR3 sequence (DNA): TGCAGTGCCCGGGCCCAGCGGGAGCAGAAAAATGAGCAGTTCTTC.